This section outlines one T cell receptor (beta chain) sequence together with its context. The antigen it binds to is not known. No much larger clone is present one base from it, and per-base qualities are unavailable. The data are from a study of OX40 agonist ivuxolimab in advanced cancers. About the investigation overall: Ivuxolimab was an agonistic, fully human IgG2 monoclonal antibody directed against OX40 (CD134), a costimulatory receptor. Partial responses occurred in three dose-escalation patients, of whom one had hepatocellular carcinoma and two had cutaneous melanoma. Peripheral TCRbeta sequencing aimed to test whether ivuxolimab altered TCR sequence diversity and caused clonal T-cell expansion. Patients were allowed to have had prior anti-PD-1, anti-PD-L1 or anti-CTLA-4 therapy, and 30% to 50% of the dose-escalation patients had previously received checkpoint inhibitors. The monotherapy dose-escalation portion (N ≈ 50 patients) of the phase I ivuxolimab trial is reported in the paper. The dose-escalation cohort was around 83% male with a mean age of about 58 years, ranging from roughly 20 to 80. Of the roughly 50 dose-escalation patients, hepatocellular carcinoma was present in about 19, melanoma in around 15, renal cell carcinoma in 9 and head and neck cancer in 9. Intravenous ivuxolimab was administered to patients every 2 weeks at six dose levels: 0.01, 0.1, 0.3, 1.5, 3 and 10 mg/kg.

Study-wide findings and limitations: In the 0.1-3.0 mg/kg groups, partial responders were among the patients with the lowest normalized peripheral clonal expansion, particularly in CD8+ T cells. The antigen specificity of the peripheral T cells that underwent clonal expansion was not determined. Low levels of normalized T-cell clonal expansion were also shown by some nonresponding patients. Clonal expansion of both CD4+ and CD8+ blood T cells was observed from baseline to week 6 at doses 0.1 to 3.0 mg/kg. After ivuxolimab, expanded clones were on average more numerous among CD8+ T cells than among CD4+ T cells.

Patients with autoimmune disease history or receiving systemic immunosuppression were excluded from the trial. Peripheral blood for TCR sequencing was collected from all dose cohorts at baseline, on cycle 4 day 1, and on cycle 7 day 1. The samples were drawn from a first-in-human, open-label, multicenter phase I dose-escalation trial of ivuxolimab. The trial enrolled adults with locally advanced or metastatic head and neck squamous cell, hepatocellular, melanoma or renal cell carcinoma. Before TCR sequencing, CD4+ and CD8+ T cells were separately sorted from peripheral blood. Via the germline V gene, CDR1 is SGDLS and CDR2 YYNGEE. Reading from cysteine to phenylalanine, the CDR3 counts 15 amino acids. Only the CDR3 part of the read is kept: 45 bases, read in frame from the first base. Compared with germline, V lacks 4 bases and J lacks 4 bases; bases without a gene match: 3. Genomic DNA was extracted from sorted cells for sequencing of the TCRbeta CDR3 region. The immunoSEQ Assay was used to sequence the TCRbeta CDR3 regions. TCRdb re-hosts the immuneACCESS table, in-frame sequences only. Its copies lack some clones; in the studies checked, an unresolved V gene accounts for under half of them, and the cause for the rest is not known. Across this sample there are 70,000 to 75,000 clones, with roughly 87% seen only once. The top ten clones comprise 0.53% of the sample.

Sample: CD4+ or CD8+ T cells sorted from blood, taken in a trial of the OX40 agonist ivuxolimab. The source of this sequence is an adult with an advanced solid tumor such as melanoma, head and neck, liver or kidney cancer. The chain uses TRBV9 and TRBJ1-6, and 9 junctional nucleotides match TRBD1. The CDR3 reads CASSIGTGYNSPLHF. At the DNA level, the sequence is TGTGCCAGCAGCATAGGGACAGGGTATAATTCACCCCTCCACTTT. This CDR3, with the reference TRBV9 and TRBJ1-6 proteins standing in past its ends, gives the full variable domain DSGVTQTPKHLITATGQRVTLRCSPRSGDLSVYWYQQSLDQGLQFLIQYYNGEERAKGNILERFSAQQFPDLHSELNLSSLELGDSALYFCASSIGTGYNSPLHFGNGTRLTVT.